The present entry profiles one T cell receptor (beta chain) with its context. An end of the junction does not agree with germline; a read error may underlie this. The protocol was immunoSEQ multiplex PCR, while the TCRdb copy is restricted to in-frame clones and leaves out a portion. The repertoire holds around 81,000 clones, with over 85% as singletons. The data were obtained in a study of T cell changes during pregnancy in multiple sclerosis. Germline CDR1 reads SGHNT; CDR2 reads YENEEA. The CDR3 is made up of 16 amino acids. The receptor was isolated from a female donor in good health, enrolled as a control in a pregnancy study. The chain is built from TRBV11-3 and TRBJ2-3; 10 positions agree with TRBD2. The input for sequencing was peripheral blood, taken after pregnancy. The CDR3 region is CASSLGLAEFTDTQYF. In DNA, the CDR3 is TGTGCCAGCAGTTTAGGACTAGCGGAATTCACAGATACGCAGTATTTT.